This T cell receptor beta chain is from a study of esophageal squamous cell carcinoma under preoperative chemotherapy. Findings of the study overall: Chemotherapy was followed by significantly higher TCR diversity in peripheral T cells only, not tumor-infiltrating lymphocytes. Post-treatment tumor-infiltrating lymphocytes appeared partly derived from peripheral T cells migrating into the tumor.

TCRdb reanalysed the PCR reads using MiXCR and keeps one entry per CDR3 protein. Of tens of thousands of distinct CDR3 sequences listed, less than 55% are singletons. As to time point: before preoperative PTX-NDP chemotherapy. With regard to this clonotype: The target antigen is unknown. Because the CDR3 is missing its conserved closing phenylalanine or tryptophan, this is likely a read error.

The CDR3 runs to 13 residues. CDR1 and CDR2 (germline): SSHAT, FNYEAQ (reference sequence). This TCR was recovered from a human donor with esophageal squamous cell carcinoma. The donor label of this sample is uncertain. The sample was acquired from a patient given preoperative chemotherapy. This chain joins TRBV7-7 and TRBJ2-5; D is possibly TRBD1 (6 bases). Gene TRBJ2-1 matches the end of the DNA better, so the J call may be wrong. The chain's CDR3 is CASLPGAQETQFL. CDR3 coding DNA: TGTGCTAGTTTGCCAGGGGCCCAAGAGACCCAGTTCTTG.